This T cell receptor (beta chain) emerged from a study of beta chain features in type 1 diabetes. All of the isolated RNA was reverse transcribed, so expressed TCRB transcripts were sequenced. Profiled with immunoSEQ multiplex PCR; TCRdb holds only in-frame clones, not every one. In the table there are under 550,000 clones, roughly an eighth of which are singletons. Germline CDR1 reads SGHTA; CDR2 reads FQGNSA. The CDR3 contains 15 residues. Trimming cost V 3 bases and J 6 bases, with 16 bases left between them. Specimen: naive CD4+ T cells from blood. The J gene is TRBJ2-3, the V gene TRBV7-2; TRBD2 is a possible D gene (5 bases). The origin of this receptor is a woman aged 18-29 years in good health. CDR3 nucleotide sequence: TGTGCCAGCAGCTTTTCCCGGGCTAGCCTGGATACGCAGTATTTT. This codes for CASSFSRASLDTQYF.